This TCR beta chain was identified in a study of OX40 agonist ivuxolimab in advanced cancers. Points from the study as a whole: Average numbers of expanded clones were greater in CD8+ T cells than in CD4+. Some patients who did not respond also had low normalized T-cell clonal expansion.

Generated by immunoSEQ multiplex PCR, the TCRdb table keeps only in-frame clones and is missing some. The data show 82,000 or so clones, around 85% seen once. Researchers took blood at baseline, on cycle 4 day 1, and on cycle 7 day 1. This clone has only one observation. Antigen: not known. This CDR3 is built from 18 residues. Germline V gene data show CDR1 as MNHEY and CDR2 as SMNVEV (reference sequence). Germline trimming cut 7 bases from V and 3 bases from J; bases unmatched to any gene: 14. This TCR was sampled from an adult with an advanced solid tumor such as melanoma, head and neck, liver or kidney cancer. The gene calls are TRBV27 and TRBJ2-2, with 10 bases identical to TRBD1. This sample comprised CD4+ or CD8+ T cells sorted from blood, obtained in a trial of the OX40 agonist ivuxolimab. CDR3 residues: CASTHGQGEPSYTGELFF. CDR3 in DNA: TGTGCCAGCACTCACGGACAGGGGGAACCTTCTTACACCGGGGAGCTGTTTTTT.